The clone carrying this T cell receptor (beta chain) occurred once. Antigen specificity is unknown. The CDR3 spans 16 residues. The J segment lost 7 bases and the V segment lost 5 bases, leaving 5 bases of the junction unmatched. Germline assignment: CDR1 MDHEN and CDR2 SYDVKM. These data come from a study of PD-1 blockade in classical Hodgkin lymphoma. In the study overall: Patients were dosed intravenously with nivolumab at 3 mg/kg every 2 weeks.

Notes on the study in general: Similar baseline diversity was found in complete responders and newly diagnosed patients.

Each and every patient relapsed after autologous stem cell transplantation, and patients got differing brentuximab vedotin exposure. Profiling relied on immunoSEQ multiplex PCR, and the TCRdb table lists in-frame clones only, not all of them. Among 90,000 to 100,000 clones listed, roughly nine tenths were seen once. The rearrangement uses TRBV28 and TRBJ2-1, with TRBD2 matching 16 bases. This receptor was identified in a human donor with classical Hodgkin lymphoma. The specimen comprised peripheral blood mononuclear cells (PBMCs), sampled before the second cycle of nivolumab. This CDR3 reads CASSDPGLAGGNEQFF. CDR3 coding DNA: TGTGCCAGCAGTGATCCGGGACTAGCGGGGGGGAATGAGCAGTTCTTC.